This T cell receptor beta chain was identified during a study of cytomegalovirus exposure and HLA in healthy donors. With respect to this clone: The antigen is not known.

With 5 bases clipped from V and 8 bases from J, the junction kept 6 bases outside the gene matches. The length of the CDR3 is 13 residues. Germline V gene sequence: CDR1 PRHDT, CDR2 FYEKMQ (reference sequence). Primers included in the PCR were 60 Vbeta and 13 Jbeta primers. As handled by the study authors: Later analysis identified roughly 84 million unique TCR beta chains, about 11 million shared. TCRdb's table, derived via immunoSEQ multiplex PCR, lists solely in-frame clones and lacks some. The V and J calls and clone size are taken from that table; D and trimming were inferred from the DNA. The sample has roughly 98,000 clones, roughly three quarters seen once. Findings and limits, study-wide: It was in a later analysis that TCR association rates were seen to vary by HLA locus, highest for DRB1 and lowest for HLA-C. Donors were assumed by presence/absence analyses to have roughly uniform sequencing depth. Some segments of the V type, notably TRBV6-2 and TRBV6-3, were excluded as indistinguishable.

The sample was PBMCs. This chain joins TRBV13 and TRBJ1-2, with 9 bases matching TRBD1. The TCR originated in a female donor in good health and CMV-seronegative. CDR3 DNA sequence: TGTGCCAGCAGCGCCACCGGGACAGGGGGCTACACCTTC. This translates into CASSATGTGGYTF.